The 21 T cell receptor beta chains below come from one sample, sequenced in a study of T cells in Graves' hyperthyroidism and ophthalmopathy (dated by TCRdb to the late 2010s). Libraries came from multiplex PCR. The sample was run on an Illumina HiSeq 2000. TCR beta CDR3 regions were amplified from RNA transcripts. The first round of RT-PCR for the TCR CDR3 was performed with the HTBI primer set and the Qiagen OneStep RT-PCR kit. TCRdb passed the public sequencing reads through fastp at Q25 and MiXCR, retaining productive beta sequences. Every CDR3 protein is listed once, alongside the most common genes and DNA of its rows. For this sample the table gives about 400,000 distinct CDR3 sequences, of which nearly 15% were detected only once. About 21% of the sample rests with the top ten. The sample was blood. Every receptor here comes from a woman aged 55 to 70 with Graves' ophthalmopathy.

This clonotype was found many times. This chain uses TRBV12-3 or TRBV12-4 with TRBJ2-5, with 7 bases that match TRBD1. V shed 1 base, J shed 1 base, and the junction held 6 bases outside the gene matches. The CDR3 extends over 16 amino acids. CDR3 sequence reads: CASSLGVRGIQETQYF. In DNA form, the CDR3 reads TGTGCCAGCAGTTTAGGAGTCAGGGGGATCCAAGAGACCCAGTACTTC.

At least ten counts were recorded for this clonotype. The chain joins TRBV20-1 to TRBJ2-3, with D unclear. The CDR3 has 14 amino acids. Germline V lookup: CDR1 DFQATT, CDR2 SNEGSKA (reference sequence). Between the trimmed V and J ends, which lost 1 base and 2 bases, there was a span of 10 bases. The CDR3 bases are TGCAGTGCTAGAGGAATTGGGCCCACAGATACGCAGTATTTT. Its protein product is CSARGIGPTDTQYF.

The count of this clonotype is one. The CDR3 DNA follows: TGTGCCAGCAGCGTAGGACCAGGGAAAGATACGCAGTATTTT. It specifies CASSVGPGKDTQYF. The chain is built from TRBV9 and TRBJ2-3; perhaps TRBD1 as D (5 bases). The CDR3 loop spans 14 amino acids. CDR1 SGDLS and CDR2 YYNGEE come from the germline V gene. Trimming removed 0 bases from V and 5 bases from J, with 10 bases in between.

Ten or more counts support this clonotype. The CDR3 here is CASSPQGAAGANVLTF. CDR3 coding DNA: TGTGCCAGCTCACCACAGGGGGCTGCAGGGGCCAACGTCCTGACTTTC. V gene TRBV18 combines with J gene TRBJ2-6; 7 bases are a match to TRBD1. Germline V gene lookup returns CDR1 KGHSH and CDR2 LQKENI. The ends lost 1 base at V and 4 bases at J; junction bases unmatched: 4. This CDR3 contains 16 residues.

This clonotype has at least ten counts. The chain carries TRBV27 and TRBJ2-7; D is perhaps TRBD1 (6 bases). V lost 6 bases and J 5 bases, leaving 20 bases between the germline ends. This CDR3 has 15 residues. The germline V gene has CDR1 MNHEY and CDR2 SMNVEV (reference sequence). This CDR3 reads CASSQPATGFHEQYF. The CDR3 DNA reads as TGTGCCAGCAGCCAACCCGCCACAGGGTTCCACGAGCAGTACTTC.

As for this clonotype: This may arise from a read error, as a much more abundant clone is one base away. This chain uses TRBV6-1 with TRBJ2-7, with 8 nucleotides matching TRBD1. The J call could be wrong; TRBJ2-1 is a better fit for the DNA end. The CDR3 covers 13 residues. The germline CDR1 and CDR2 sequences are MNHNS and SASEGT. The CDR3 loop is CASGQGRIYEQFF. CDR3 in DNA: TGTGCCAGCGGACAGGGAAGGATCTACGAGCAGTTCTTC.

This clonotype has more than one count but fewer than ten. This may stem from a read error, because a much larger clone lies one nucleotide away. This chain links TRBV3-1 with TRBJ2-7, with a tentative D call TRBD2 (5 bases). The CDR3 spans 16 residues. CDR1 is LGHDT and CDR2 is YNNKEL in the germline V gene (reference sequence). Trimming took off 0 bases at V and 5 bases at J, with 17 bases between the two ends. CDR3 amino acids: CASSQDLRAAPHEQYF. CDR3 coding DNA: TGTGCCAGCAGCCAAGACCTCCGAGCGGCCCCCCACGAGCAGTACTTC.

With respect to this clonotype: Given a much more abundant clone one base away, this may be a read error. The chain is built from TRBV20-1 and TRBJ2-6; D remains ambiguous. CDR3 length equals 17 residues. From germline, CDR1 is DFQATT and CDR2 SNEGSKA (reference sequence). CDR3 DNA sequence: TGCAGTGTTAGAGGCCCGGGCCGAGAGGCTGGGGCCAACGTCCTGACTTTC. Amino acids: CSVRGPGREAGANVLTF.

This clonotype was observed a few times. The chain couples TRBV7-2 to TRBJ2-7, with D uncertain. CDR1 is SGHTA and CDR2 is FQGNSA in the germline V gene. With 3 bases removed from V and 0 bases from J, the gap between germline ends came to 15 bases. The CDR3 consists of 16 residues. CDR3 sequence reads: CASSLSVGDLSYEQYF. DNA for the CDR3: TGTGCCAGCAGCTTGAGTGTTGGCGACCTCTCCTACGAGCAGTACTTC.

The sample holds many counts of this clonotype. The J gene is TRBJ1-2, the V gene TRBV7-9; the D gene is possibly TRBD1 (6 bases). Between the trimmed V and J ends, which lost 6 bases and 8 bases, there was a span of 19 bases. The CDR3 loop spans 14 amino acids. In germline, CDR1 is SEHNR, CDR2 FQNEAQ (reference sequence). The chain's CDR3 is CASSRGRPESGYTF. The CDR3 DNA reads as TGTGCCAGCAGTCGGGGGCGTCCGGAGAGCGGCTACACCTTC.

The table lists this clonotype with a few counts. This chain links TRBV29-1 with TRBJ2-1; TRBD2 agrees at 7 bases. CDR1 is SQVTM and CDR2 is ANQGSEA in the germline V gene. CDR3 length equals 13 residues. The ends lost 0 bases at V and 5 bases at J; junction bases unmatched: 1. CDR3 sequence reads: CSVEETSNNEQFF. The CDR3 DNA reads as TGCAGCGTTGAAGAGACTAGCAACAATGAGCAGTTCTTC.

The genes are TRBV4-1 and TRBJ2-2; D uncertain. V lost 3 bases, J lost 5 bases, and 7 bases lay in between. Germline CDR1 is MGHRA and CDR2 is YSYEKL. The CDR3 is made up of 13 amino acids. CDR3 protein: CASSHSGTGELFF. The CDR3 DNA reads TGCGCCAGCAGCCACTCCGGGACCGGGGAGCTGTTTTTT.

This clonotype was seen ten or more times. J is TRBJ1-5 and V is TRBV5-1, with D unresolved. The V gene lost 1 base and the J gene lost 2 bases, with 4 bases spanning the gap. This CDR3 has 13 amino acids. Germline lookup yields CDR1 SGHRS and CDR2 YFSETQ. The DNA for the CDR3 is TGCGCCAGCAGCTTGAAGGGCAATCAGCCCCAGCATTTT. Amino acids: CASSLKGNQPQHF. Drawing the rest from reference TRBV5-1 and TRBJ1-5, the complete variable domain is KAGVTQTPRYLIKTRGQQVTLSCSPISGHRSVSWYQQTPGQGLQFLFEYFSETQRNKGNFPGRFSGRQFSNSRSEMNVSTLELGDSALYLCASSLKGNQPQHFGDGTRLSIL.

This sequence joins TRBV5-5 and TRBJ2-2; maybe TRBD2 (6 bases). Germline V CDR1 and CDR2: SGHKS, YYEKEE (reference sequence). This CDR3 region has 15 residues. The ends were cut back, 6 bases at V and 2 bases at J, with 14 bases in the middle. The DNA of the CDR3 is TGTGCCAGCACCCAGGCGCGGGGTAACACCGGGGAGCTGTTTTTT. Protein sequence: CASTQARGNTGELFF.

This clonotype was counted many times. The chain has TRBV12-3 or TRBV12-4 and TRBJ1-4; the D is unclear. V lost 1 base and J lost 4, with 13 bases in between. This CDR3 has 16 amino acids. The CDR3 sequence is CASSLGADSYNEKLFF. The CDR3 DNA sequence: TGTGCCAGCAGTTTAGGGGCCGATTCCTATAATGAAAAACTGTTTTTT.

In its sample, this clonotype was seen many times. The V gene is TRBV7-2, the J gene TRBJ2-3; D is uncertain. There are 14 residues in the CDR3. Trimming pared 6 bases from V and 4 bases from J, leaving 14 bases between. Germline V gives CDR1 SGHTA, CDR2 FQGNSA. The CDR3 bases are TGTGCCAGCAGGACGTTGAGCGAGGCAGATACGCAGTATTTT. Protein sequence: CASRTLSEADTQYF.

This clonotype appeared many times. The V gene is TRBV28, the J gene TRBJ2-5; D might be TRBD1 or TRBD2, each matching 5 bases. Trimming shortened V by 5 bases and J by 4 bases, and 17 bases separated the two germline ends. CDR3 length: 15 amino acids. Germline CDR1 is MDHEN and CDR2 is SYDVKM. DNA for the CDR3: TGTGCCAGCAGTCCCGGGACCCACGGACGAGAGACCCAGTACTTC. It is translated as CASSPGTHGRETQYF. The whole variable domain, remainder taken from reference TRBV28 and TRBJ2-5, is DVKVTQSSRYLVKRTGEKVFLECVQDMDHENMFWYRQDPGLGLRLIYFSYDVKMKEKGDIPEGYSVSREKKERFSLILESASTNQTSMYLCASSPGTHGRETQYFGPGTRLLVL.

This clonotype was detected only a few times. J is TRBJ1-1 and V is TRBV2; D may be TRBD1 (5 bases). Trimming shortened V by 8 bases and J by 3 bases, and 13 bases separated the two germline ends. CDR1 and CDR2 from the germline V gene are SNHLY and FYNNEI. CDR3 length equals 13 residues. In DNA form, the CDR3 reads TGTGCCAGCGGGGGGGGGTACGACACTGAAGCTTTCTTT. It encodes CASGGGYDTEAFF.

This clonotype has a handful of counts. V is TRBV2 and J is TRBJ2-1; 12 positions agree with TRBD2. This CDR3 spans 14 amino acids. Germline CDR1 reads SNHLY; CDR2 reads FYNNEI. V was clipped by 7 bases and J by 7 bases; unmatched bases: 5. Here the CDR3 reads CASNGLAGRNEQFF. The CDR3 DNA follows: TGTGCCAGCAACGGACTAGCGGGAAGGAATGAGCAGTTCTTC.

V and J are TRBV2 and TRBJ2-6; the D gene is possibly TRBD1 (6 bases). Germline CDR1 SNHLY, CDR2 FYNNEI. V lost 2 bases and J lost 0, with 14 bases in between. This CDR3 contains 18 residues. The CDR3 region has the DNA TGTGCCAGCAGTGAAAAGTCCTCAGGGGTCTCTGGGGCCAACGTCCTGACTTTC. Residues: CASSEKSSGVSGANVLTF.

The sample holds many counts of this clonotype. CDR3 sequence (DNA): TGTGCCACCCAAATGGACCGAGTAGATACGCAGTATTTT. It translates to CATQMDRVDTQYF. The chain joins TRBV6-2 or TRBV6-3 to TRBJ2-3; D remains ambiguous. Trimming left V 10 bases short and J 5 bases short, with 16 bases between. The CDR3 runs to 13 residues. Germline V gene sequence: CDR1 MNHEY, CDR2 SVGEGT.